One sample yielded the 23 T cell receptor beta chains listed below, sequenced in a study of blood T cell repertoires in COVID-19. The repertoire was sequenced with immunoSEQ multiplex PCR; TCRdb's copy has only in-frame clones and lacks some. The repertoire holds 100,000 or so clones, with about 90% as singletons. Specimen: peripheral blood. The receptors come from a man between 50 and 59 years old with acute or convalescent COVID-19.

The gene calls are TRBV7-6 and TRBJ1-3; TRBD1 matches at 7 bases. The CDR3 sequence is 15 residues long. J was trimmed by 0 bases and V by 5 bases; bases with no gene match: 4. From germline, CDR1 is SGHVS and CDR2 FNYEAQ. CDR3 loop: CASSLGQDSGNTIYF. In nucleotides, the CDR3 is TGTGCCAGCAGCCTAGGACAGGACTCTGGAAACACCATATATTTT.

With regard to this clone: Germline and junction disagree at one end, which may indicate a read error. V is TRBV7-2 and J is TRBJ1-1, with 9 nucleotides matching TRBD1. Germline V lookup: CDR1 SGHTA, CDR2 FQGNSA. CDR3 size: 12 residues. CDR3 bases: TGTGCCAGCAGCCCCACCGGGACAGGGAAAGACTTT. As protein: CASSPTGTGKDF. Together with reference TRBV7-2 and TRBJ1-1, the CDR3 gives the full variable domain: GAGVSQSPSNKVTEKGKDVELRCDPISGHTALYWYRQSLGQGLEFLIYFQGNSAPDKSGLPSDRFSAERTGGSVSTLTIQRTQQEDSAVYLCASSPTGTGKDFGQGTRLTVV.

The rearrangement uses TRBV28 and TRBJ1-1; TRBD1 agrees at 8 bases. The ends lost 8 bases at V and 1 base at J; junction bases unmatched: 15. Germline assignment: CDR1 MDHEN and CDR2 SYDVKM. This CDR3 contains 17 residues. CDR3 loop: CASGRTGRHRGNTEAFF. The DNA of the CDR3 is TGTGCCAGCGGAAGGACAGGGCGCCACCGGGGGAACACTGAAGCTTTCTTT.

The gene calls are TRBV5-5 and TRBJ1-6; the D gene is possibly TRBD1 (6 bases). Trimming shortened V by 7 bases and J by 9 bases, and 14 bases separated the two germline ends. The CDR3 is 13 amino acids. Germline V gene data show CDR1 as SGHKS and CDR2 as YYEKEE (reference sequence). The CDR3 region is CASHQGLGSPLHF. The CDR3 region has the DNA TGTGCCAGCCACCAGGGGTTAGGTTCACCCCTCCACTTT.

In DNA form, the CDR3 reads TGTGCCAGCAGTTCAAGAGGGACAGGGCCCTACGAGCAGTACTTC. Encoded protein: CASSSRGTGPYEQYF. V usage is TRBV27 and J usage is TRBJ2-7; 9 nucleotides match TRBD1. The germline CDR1 and CDR2 sequences are MNHEY and SMNVEV (reference sequence). The trim removed 4 bases at V and 2 bases at J, leaving 6 bases unmatched. CDR3 length: 15 residues.

The V and J genes are TRBV5-6 and TRBJ1-2; 7 nucleotides match TRBD1. The V gene end was trimmed by 0 bases and the J gene end by 4 bases; junction bases not matched to a gene: 9. This CDR3 region has 16 residues. Germline CDR1 is SGHDT and CDR2 is YYEEEE. The CDR3 nucleotides read TGTGCCAGCAGCTTGGTGGCCGTCAGGGGGGTCTATGGCTACACCTTC. Translated, it gives CASSLVAVRGVYGYTF.

The V and J genes are TRBV4-2 and TRBJ2-2, with TRBD1 matching 7 bases. The V and J ends lost 4 bases and 5 bases, in that order; junction bases with no gene match: 10. Germline V gene sequence: CDR1 LGHNA, CDR2 YNFKEQ. This CDR3 comprises 16 residues. The CDR3: CASSRDERGLTGELFF. Written as DNA, the CDR3 is TGTGCCAGCAGCCGAGACGAAAGGGGGCTGACCGGGGAGCTGTTTTTT.

This clone was picked up a small number of times. This CDR3 is CASSEGAWEEQYF. The CDR3 nucleotides read TGTGCCAGCAGTGAGGGGGCCTGGGAGGAGCAGTACTTC. This chain links TRBV6-1 with TRBJ2-7; D may be TRBD1 (6 bases). V lost 3 bases and J 7 bases, leaving 13 bases between the germline ends. Looked up from germline, CDR1 is MNHNS and CDR2 is SASEGT. The CDR3 runs to 13 residues.

This rearrangement joins TRBV21-1 to TRBJ1-4; the D segment call TRBD1 is taken from the table without a DNA check. TRBV21-1 is listed as a pseudogene. CDR3 size: 16 residues. CDR3: CASRLTGTPTNEKLFF. CDR3 bases: TGTGCCAGCAGGTTGACAGGGACCCCAACTAATGAAAAACTGTTTTTT.

This chain uses TRBV11-2 with TRBJ1-1; no clear D. Germline V CDR1 and CDR2: SGHAT, FQNNGV. Trimming shortened V by 3 bases and J by 5 bases, and 4 bases separated the two germline ends. The CDR3 consists of 11 residues. CDR3 residues: CASSFMTEAFF. The DNA of the CDR3 is TGTGCCAGCAGCTTTATGACTGAAGCTTTCTTT.

The gene calls are TRBV28 and TRBJ1-4; no reliable D call. This CDR3 comprises 13 residues. Trimming took 7 bases from V and 4 from J, leaving 10 bases between them. Germline V gene lookup returns CDR1 MDHEN and CDR2 SYDVKM. The CDR3 spells CASNERNNEKLFF. The DNA for the CDR3 is TGTGCCAGCAACGAGAGGAATAATGAAAAACTGTTTTTT.

V is TRBV19 and J is TRBJ2-7; D is possibly TRBD1 (5 bases). Germline V gene sequence: CDR1 LNHDA, CDR2 SQIVND (reference sequence). V was shortened by 1 base and J by 2 bases, with 12 bases between the two germline ends. The CDR3 contains 15 residues. CDR3 bases: TGTGCCAGTAGTATAGTTTCGCAGGGCCCCTACGAGCAGTACTTC. It specifies CASSIVSQGPYEQYF.

As to this clone: The junction departs from the called germline gene at one end, perhaps through a read error. The genes are TRBV7-8 and TRBJ1-4; tentatively, D is TRBD1 (5 bases). The CDR3 has 15 amino acids. Germline V lookup: CDR1 SGHVS, CDR2 FQNEAQ. The CDR3 spells CASTLKGPTNEKLFF. The DNA of the CDR3 is TGTGCCAGCACCTTAAAGGGGCCCACTAATGAAAAACTGTTTTTT.

DNA of the CDR3: TGTGCCAGCAGCATTGGGACAGCCCGAGCCTACGAGCAGTACTTC. This codes for CASSIGTARAYEQYF. This chain connects TRBV13 to TRBJ2-7; TRBD1 matches at 7 bases. In germline, CDR1 is PRHDT, CDR2 FYEKMQ (reference sequence). The CDR3 sequence is 15 residues long. Trimming took 5 bases from V and 2 from J; bases not matched to a gene: 9.

The chain links TRBV7-9 to TRBJ2-5, with a tentative D call TRBD1 (6 bases). V shed 4 bases and J shed 5 bases, with 17 bases lying between them. The V gene's germline CDR1 is SEHNR and CDR2 FQNEAQ (reference sequence). This CDR3 contains 15 residues. In nucleotides, the CDR3 is TGTGCCAGCAGCTCCTGGACAGAAGGTACGGAGACCCAGTACTTC. Protein sequence: CASSSWTEGTETQYF.

This sequence joins TRBV18 and TRBJ1-2, with 10 bases fitting TRBD1. With V trimmed by 2 bases and J by 8 bases, 5 bases remained unmatched. This CDR3 has 14 residues. Germline CDR1 and CDR2: KGHSH and LQKENI. This CDR3 reads CASSPRRDRGGYTF. The CDR3 DNA is TGTGCCAGCTCACCAAGACGGGACAGGGGAGGCTACACCTTC.

Written as DNA, the CDR3 is TGTGCCAGCAGTGACAGGGGTTCCTCTTGGGAGCAGTACTTC. It yields the protein CASSDRGSSWEQYF. This rearrangement joins TRBV6-1 to TRBJ2-7; a weak D match, TRBD1 (6 bases). The CDR3 has 14 residues. The germline CDR1 and CDR2 sequences are MNHNS and SASEGT. With 3 bases removed from V and 7 bases from J, the gap between germline ends came to 16 bases.

The V call is TRBV19, the J call TRBJ1-2; 11 bases line up with TRBD1. The CDR3 has 14 amino acids. Per germline, CDR1 LNHDA and CDR2 SQIVND (reference sequence). V gave up 5 bases and J gave up 8 bases; unmatched junction bases: 7. CDR3 sequence (DNA): TGTGCCAGTAGTTCGGACAGGGGGCGGAAAGGCTACACCTTC. This gives the protein CASSSDRGRKGYTF.

The gene calls are TRBV18 and TRBJ2-5; 13 bases agree with TRBD2. Trimming removed 2 bases from V and 5 bases from J; junction bases left unmatched: 2. The CDR3 is made up of 15 amino acids. Per the germline V gene, CDR1 is KGHSH and CDR2 is LQKENI. The CDR3 loop reads CASSPGTSGVETQYF. In DNA, the CDR3 is TGTGCCAGCTCACCAGGGACTAGCGGGGTTGAGACCCAGTACTTC.

This chain connects TRBV18 to TRBJ1-5; 9 nucleotides agree with TRBD1. Per germline, CDR1 KGHSH and CDR2 LQKENI. With V trimmed by 6 bases and J by 0 bases, 15 bases remained unmatched. CDR3 length equals 19 residues. This chain's CDR3 is CASSKRSGQGQYSNQPQHF. The CDR3 bases are TGTGCCAGCTCCAAGCGCTCGGGACAGGGCCAGTATAGCAATCAGCCCCAGCATTTT. Looking up the rest from reference TRBV18 and TRBJ1-5 gives the full variable domain: NAGVMQNPRHLVRRRGQEARLRCSPMKGHSHVYWYRQLPEEGLKFMVYLQKENIIDESGMPKERFSAEFPKEGPSILRIQQVVRGDSAAYFCASSKRSGQGQYSNQPQHFGDGTRLSIL.

The genes are TRBV30 and TRBJ1-1; TRBD1 agrees at 7 bases. Germline values: CDR1 GTSNPN, CDR2 SVGIG (reference sequence). This CDR3 spans 15 amino acids. With 1 base clipped from V and 1 base from J, the junction kept 6 bases outside the gene matches. The DNA for the CDR3 is TGTGCCTGGAGTGGACAGGGATTAAGGAACACTGAAGCTTTCTTT. Protein sequence: CAWSGQGLRNTEAFF.

In its sample, this clone was seen a few times. The chain employs TRBV20-1 and TRBJ2-7, with D hard to call. CDR3 length: 11 residues. Germline V gene sequence: CDR1 DFQATT, CDR2 SNEGSKA (reference sequence). The ends were cut back, 0 bases at V and 3 bases at J, with 3 bases in the middle. The CDR3 region is CSARDSYEQYF. The DNA of the CDR3 is TGCAGTGCTAGAGACAGCTACGAGCAGTACTTC.

V and J are TRBV7-9 and TRBJ1-6; D not resolved. Germline CDR1 is SEHNR and CDR2 is FQNEAQ (reference sequence). The CDR3 is made up of 14 amino acids. With 5 bases removed from V and 10 bases from J, the gap between germline ends came to 15 bases. Written as DNA, the CDR3 is TGTGCCAGCAGCATAAGAGGAGATGGCTCACCCCTCCACTTT. As protein: CASSIRGDGSPLHF.